This TCR beta chain is from a study of low-dose radiotherapy and immunotherapy resistance in tumors (dated by TCRdb to the early 2020s). Turning to the overall study: In Cohort 1, 0.5 Gy per fraction was delivered every 2 weeks, and a total PTV dose of 6.5 Gy was prescribed. Patients were given nivolumab as a 240 mg flat dose every two weeks and ipilimumab at 1 mg/kg every six weeks, with both drugs delivered intravenously. Every two weeks, patients got intravenous cyclophosphamide at 200 mg/m2, given one day ahead of each radiation and immunotherapy administration. Eight patients were included in the translational analysis: three from the first dose cohort and the first five from the second dose cohort. Starting on cycle 1 day 1, patients took 300 mg of aspirin by mouth once daily for four cycles. The trial did not randomize participants into treatment groups. Cohort 2 received 1 Gy per fraction every two weeks, with a total of 13 Gy over 26 weeks.

Spanning cysteine to phenylalanine, the CDR3 consists of 16 amino acids. Only CDR3 DNA remains: 48 bases, in frame from the first base. Trimming leaves V shorter by 3 bases and J shorter by 5 bases, with the junction holding 5 bases beyond the gene matches. Per the germline V gene (reference sequence), LGHDT is the CDR1 and YNNKEL is the CDR2. This specimen's time point label, interpreted: after trial treatment. The treatment or condition label, read with the paper, signifies: LDRT plus nivolumab, ipilimumab, low-dose cyclophosphamide and aspirin (RACIN trial). Donors were enrolled in RACIN, a single-arm phase I dose-escalation trial combining nivolumab, ipilimumab, aspirin, low-dose cyclophosphamide and low-dose radiotherapy. To be eligible, a patient needed to have an advanced solid tumor that was TIL-negative. The run used an Illumina HiSeq 2500. Superscript III and a set of TRAV- and TRBV-specific primers were used to synthesize first-strand cDNA, so that both TCRalpha and TCRbeta chains were covered. TCRs were amplified with Phusion for 15 to 25 PCR cycles using a constant-region primer together with the adapter attached to the V primers. The MessageAmp II aRNA Amplification Kit was used to amplify the isolated mRNA, with in vitro transcription run for about 15 hours at 37 degrees C. The Dynabeads mRNA DIRECT Purification Kit was used to isolate mRNA for TCR sequencing. Indexed Illumina adapters were added in a second Phusion PCR of 20 to 30 cycles, after which AMPure XP beads were used to purify the products. Processing in the source paper ran as follows. Custom Perl scripts were used to pool TCR sequences that encoded the same protein, to remove out-of-frame sequences, and to calculate the abundance of each clonotype. Any TCR sequence backed by just one read was left out of the analysis. Repertoire metrics included Shannon entropy, Gini index, clonality, richness, and frequency of TCRs shared between repertoires. TCRdb reran the public reads through fastp at Q25 and MiXCR, keeping productive beta chains. Each record represents a unique CDR3 protein, reported with the most common genes and DNA among its rows. The authors' filters were not applied to this entry. The sample includes about 60,000 distinct CDR3 sequences, with less than 30% observed a single time. Clones ranked in the top ten supply about 7% of the sample.

Note on this clonotype: This clone's antigen is unknown. No clone much larger than this one lies a single base away; base qualities are absent.

The sample in question was PBMCs, obtained after low-dose radiotherapy plus immunotherapy. This receptor was obtained from a male donor with prostate cancer. Recombination linked TRBV3-1 to TRBJ2-1, with TRBD2 matching 12 junction bases. Read as DNA, the sequence is TGTGCCAGCAGCCATCAGGGACTAGCGGGTAACAATGAGCAGTTCTTC. This gives the protein CASSHQGLAGNNEQFF.